Listed here is a single T cell receptor (beta chain). This clone was detected a few times. Which antigen it targets is not known. No qualities accompany the bases; no much larger clone lies one base away. These data originate in a study of blood T cell repertoires in COVID-19 (dated by TCRdb to 2020 to 2022). Study-wide context: Samples covering the acute and convalescent phases of COVID-19 were provided by collaborators in the United States, Italy and Spain. The material from the prospective study consisted of cDNA or gDNA derived from T cells, B-cell-depleted T cells, or PBMCs. The dataset comprised deeply sampled blood TCRbeta repertoires from subjects exposed to, actively infected with, or recovered from COVID-19. The repertoires were made available in a free public database intended to serve as a resource for research on the immune response to SARS-CoV-2. Samples were obtained from the ongoing ImmuneRACE study (first 160 participants) and from over 1,000 subjects provided by 6 global collaborators. The sample metadata nearly always contained a de-identified subject ID, COVID-19 status, age in years and sex. HLA class I and class II types, where available, came from metadata supplied by the sample provider rather than from assay-based typing.

One collaborating source in Seattle enrolled patients during active infection and followed them longitudinally through the course of disease. The collaborating institutions used their own protocols to collect whole blood in K2EDTA tubes. Collaborator samples were shipped for TCRbeta analysis as frozen whole blood, isolated PBMCs, or DNA extracted from either sample type. TCRbeta CDR3 regions were amplified from genomic DNA using the immunoSEQ Assay, a bias-controlled multiplex PCR. As for the original processing: The number of nucleated cells in each sample was estimated by amplification of reference gene primers within the assay. To quantify the absolute abundance of each unique TCRbeta CDR3 rearrangement, sequence reads were collapsed and filtered. For each sample, productive Simpson clonality was calculated as the square root of Simpson's diversity index over productive rearrangements. TCRdb re-hosts the immuneACCESS table, in-frame sequences only. Its copies lack some clones; in the studies checked, an unresolved V gene accounts for under half of them, and the cause for the rest is not known. V and J calls plus clone size are reproduced from that table; the DNA served to infer D and trimming. The sample profile shows 350,000 to 450,000 clones; 89% of them were found once. The ten largest make up approximately 1.5% of the sample.

What the study reported, not specific to this receptor: Clinical and demographic metadata were provided uncurated, with the amount varying by source and participant.

The sequencing input was peripheral blood. The clonotype was recovered from a woman in her thirties or forties with COVID-19, enrolled during active disease.

The bases are TGTGCCAGCAGTTTCCAGGGCTCCTATAATTCACCCCTCCACTTT. This yields the protein CASSFQGSYNSPLHF. The rearranged chain carries TRBV28 and TRBJ1-6; the D segment could be TRBD1, given 5 matching bases. V is clipped by 3 bases and J by 0 bases, and the sequence between their germline boundaries is 6 bases long. The germline V gene sets CDR1 to MDHEN and CDR2 to SYDVKM. The CDR3 spans 15 residues, from the cysteine through the phenylalanine. Solely the CDR3 DNA is kept, with 45 bases framed from the first base.